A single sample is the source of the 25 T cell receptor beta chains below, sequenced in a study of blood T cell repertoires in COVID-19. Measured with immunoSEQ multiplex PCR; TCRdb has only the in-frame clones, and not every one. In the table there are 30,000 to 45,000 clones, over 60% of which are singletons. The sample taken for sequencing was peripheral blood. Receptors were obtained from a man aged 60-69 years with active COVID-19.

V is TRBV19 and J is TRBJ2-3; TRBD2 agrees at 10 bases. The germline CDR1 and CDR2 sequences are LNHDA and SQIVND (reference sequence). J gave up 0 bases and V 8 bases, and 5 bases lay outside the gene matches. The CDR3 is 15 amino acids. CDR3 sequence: CASGKRGGSTDTQYF. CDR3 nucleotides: TGTGCCAGTGGCAAGCGGGGGGGCAGCACAGATACGCAGTATTTT.

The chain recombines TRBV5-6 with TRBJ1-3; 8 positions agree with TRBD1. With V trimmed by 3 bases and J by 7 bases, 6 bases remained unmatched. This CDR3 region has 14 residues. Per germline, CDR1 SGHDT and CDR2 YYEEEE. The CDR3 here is CASSSGGQVNTIYF. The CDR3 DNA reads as TGTGCCAGCAGCTCTGGGGGACAGGTGAACACCATATATTTT. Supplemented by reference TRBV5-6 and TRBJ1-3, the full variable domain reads DAGVTQSPTHLIKTRGQQVTLRCSPKSGHDTVSWYQQALGQGPQFIFQYYEEEERQRGNFPDRFSGHQFPNYSSELNVNALLLGDSALYLCASSSGGQVNTIYFGEGSWLTVV.

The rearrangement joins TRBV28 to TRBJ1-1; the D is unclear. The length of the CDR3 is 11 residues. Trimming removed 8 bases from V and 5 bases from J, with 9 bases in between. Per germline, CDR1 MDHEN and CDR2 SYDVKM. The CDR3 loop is CASLRETEAFF. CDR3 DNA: TGTGCCAGCTTAAGAGAAACTGAAGCTTTCTTT.

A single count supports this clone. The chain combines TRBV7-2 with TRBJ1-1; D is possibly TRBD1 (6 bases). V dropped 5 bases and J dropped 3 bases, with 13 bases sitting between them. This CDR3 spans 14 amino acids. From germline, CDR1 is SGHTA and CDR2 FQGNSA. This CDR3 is CASSQLQGYTEAFF. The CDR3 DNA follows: TGTGCCAGCAGCCAATTACAGGGTTACACTGAAGCTTTCTTT.

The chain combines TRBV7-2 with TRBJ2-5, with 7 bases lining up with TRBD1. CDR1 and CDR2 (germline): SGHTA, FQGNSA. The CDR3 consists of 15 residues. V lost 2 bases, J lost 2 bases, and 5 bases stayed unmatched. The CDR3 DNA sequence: TGTGCCAGCAGCTTAAGGGGGCTCGGGCAAGAGACCCAGTACTTC. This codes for CASSLRGLGQETQYF.

CDR3 DNA sequence: TGTGCCAGCAGTGAAGCAGGTACACAGGGACAGAACCACTATGGCTACACCTTC. Translated: CASSEAGTQGQNHYGYTF. The chain links TRBV6-1 to TRBJ1-2; 7 bases are shared with TRBD1. The V gene's germline CDR1 is MNHNS and CDR2 SASEGT. With 0 bases clipped from V and 3 bases from J, the junction kept 13 bases outside the gene matches. CDR3 length equals 18 residues.

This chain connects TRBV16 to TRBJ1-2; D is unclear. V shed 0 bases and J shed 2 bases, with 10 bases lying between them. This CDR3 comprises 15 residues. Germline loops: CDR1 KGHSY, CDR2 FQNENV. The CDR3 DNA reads TGTGCCAGCAGCCAATCGCGGGTAATCAACTATGGCTACACCTTC. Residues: CASSQSRVINYGYTF.

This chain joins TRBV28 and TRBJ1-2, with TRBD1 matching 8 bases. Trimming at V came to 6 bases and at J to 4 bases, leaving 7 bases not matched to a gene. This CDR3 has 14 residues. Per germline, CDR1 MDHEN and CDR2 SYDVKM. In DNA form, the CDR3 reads TGTGCCAGCAGCCCCCGGGACAGGATCTATGGCTACACCTTC. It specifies CASSPRDRIYGYTF.

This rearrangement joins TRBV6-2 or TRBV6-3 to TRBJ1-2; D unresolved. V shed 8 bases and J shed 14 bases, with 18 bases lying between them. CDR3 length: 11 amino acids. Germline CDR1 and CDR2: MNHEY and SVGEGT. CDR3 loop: CASGQYGEGTF. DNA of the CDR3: TGTGCCAGCGGCCAGTACGGGGAGGGAACCTTC.

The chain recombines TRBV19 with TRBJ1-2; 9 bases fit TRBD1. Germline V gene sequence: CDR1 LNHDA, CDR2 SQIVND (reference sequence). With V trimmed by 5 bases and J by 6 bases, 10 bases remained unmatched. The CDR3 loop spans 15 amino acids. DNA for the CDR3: TGTGCCAGTAGTGCAACCTGGACAGGGGTGCATGGCTACACCTTC. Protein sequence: CASSATWTGVHGYTF.

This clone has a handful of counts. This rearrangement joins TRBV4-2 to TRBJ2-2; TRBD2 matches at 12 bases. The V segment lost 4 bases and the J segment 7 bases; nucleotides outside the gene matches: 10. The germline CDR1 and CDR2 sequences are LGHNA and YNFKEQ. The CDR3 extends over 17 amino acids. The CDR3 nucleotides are TGTGCCAGCAGCCGACTAGCGGGAGAGTTGCTCAACGGGGAGCTGTTTTTT. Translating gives CASSRLAGELLNGELFF.

The CDR3 DNA reads TGTGCCAGCAGCGTAGGTGGGACTAGCGGGAAAACTGTGCAGTTCTTC. Translated: CASSVGGTSGKTVQFF. The chain employs TRBV9 and TRBJ2-1; 13 bases agree with TRBD2. CDR1 SGDLS and CDR2 YYNGEE come from the germline V gene. The CDR3 has 16 amino acids. The V and J ends lost 0 bases and 12 bases, in that order; junction bases with no gene match: 9.

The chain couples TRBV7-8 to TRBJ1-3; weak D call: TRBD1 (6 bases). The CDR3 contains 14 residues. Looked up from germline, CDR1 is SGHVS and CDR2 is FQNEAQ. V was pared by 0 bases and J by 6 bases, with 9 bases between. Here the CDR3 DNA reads TGTGCCAGCAGCTTAGCGGCAGGGGTAAACACCATATATTTT. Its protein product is CASSLAAGVNTIYF.

CDR3 DNA sequence: TGTGCCAGTCAGGGGGGCTTCAATCAGCCCCAGCATTTT. Protein: CASQGGFNQPQHF. The chain has TRBV19 and TRBJ1-5; 7 bases are a match to TRBD1. There are 13 residues in the CDR3. In germline, CDR1 is LNHDA, CDR2 SQIVND (reference sequence). J gave up 3 bases and V 8 bases, and 4 bases lay outside the gene matches.

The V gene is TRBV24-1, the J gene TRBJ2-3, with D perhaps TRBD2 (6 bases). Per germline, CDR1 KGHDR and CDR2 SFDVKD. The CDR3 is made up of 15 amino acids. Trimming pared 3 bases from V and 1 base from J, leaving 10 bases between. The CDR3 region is CATSDPGRGTDTQYF. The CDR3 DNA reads TGTGCCACCAGTGATCCCGGGAGAGGCACAGATACGCAGTATTTT.

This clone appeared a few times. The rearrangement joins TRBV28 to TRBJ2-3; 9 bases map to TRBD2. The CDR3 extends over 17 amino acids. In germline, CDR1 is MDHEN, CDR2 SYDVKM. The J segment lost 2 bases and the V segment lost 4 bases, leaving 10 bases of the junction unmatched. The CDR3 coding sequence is TGTGCCAGCAGTTCGCTCGCGACTAGCGGCGACACAGATACGCAGTATTTT. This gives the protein CASSSLATSGDTDTQYF.

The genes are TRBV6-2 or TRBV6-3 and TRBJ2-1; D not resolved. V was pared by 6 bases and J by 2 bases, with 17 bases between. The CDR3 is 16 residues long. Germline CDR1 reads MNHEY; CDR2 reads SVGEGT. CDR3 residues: CASSPPHITTYNEQFF. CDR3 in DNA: TGTGCCAGCAGCCCTCCCCACATCACTACCTACAATGAGCAGTTCTTC.

The CDR3 DNA follows: TGCGCCAGCAGCTTGGAGGCTAGCGCAGTCTACAATGAGCAGTTCTTC. Its protein is CASSLEASAVYNEQFF. The genes are TRBV5-1 and TRBJ2-1, with a tentative D call TRBD2 (6 bases). The length of the CDR3 is 16 residues. V lost 0 bases, J lost 3 bases, and 13 bases lay in between. Germline V CDR1 and CDR2: SGHRS, YFSETQ.

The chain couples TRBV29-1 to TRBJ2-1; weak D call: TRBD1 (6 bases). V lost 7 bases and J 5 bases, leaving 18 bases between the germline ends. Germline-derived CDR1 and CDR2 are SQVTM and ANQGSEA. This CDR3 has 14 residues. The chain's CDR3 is CSAAELDRNNEQFF. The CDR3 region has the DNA TGCAGCGCCGCGGAATTGGACAGAAACAATGAGCAGTTCTTC.

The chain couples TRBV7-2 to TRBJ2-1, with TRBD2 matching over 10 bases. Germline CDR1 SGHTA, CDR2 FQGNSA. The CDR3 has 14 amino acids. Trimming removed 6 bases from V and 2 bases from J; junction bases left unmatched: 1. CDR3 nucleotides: TGTGCCAGCAGAACTAGCGGGACCTACAATGAGCAGTTCTTC. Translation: CASRTSGTYNEQFF.

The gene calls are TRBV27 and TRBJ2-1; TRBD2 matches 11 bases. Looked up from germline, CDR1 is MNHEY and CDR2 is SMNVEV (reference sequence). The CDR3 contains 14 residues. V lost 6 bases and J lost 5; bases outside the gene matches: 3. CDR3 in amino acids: CASRPGLADNEQFF. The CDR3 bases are TGTGCCAGCAGACCGGGACTAGCGGACAATGAGCAGTTCTTC.

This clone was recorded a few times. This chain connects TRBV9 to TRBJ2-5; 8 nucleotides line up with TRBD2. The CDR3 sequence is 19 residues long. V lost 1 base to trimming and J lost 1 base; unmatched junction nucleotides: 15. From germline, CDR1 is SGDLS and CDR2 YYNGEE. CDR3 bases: TGTGCCAGCAGCGTATTAGTGTTAGTTGGCGGGAGGCTCCAAGAGACCCAGTACTTC. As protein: CASSVLVLVGGRLQETQYF. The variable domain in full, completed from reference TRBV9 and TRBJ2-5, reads DSGVTQTPKHLITATGQRVTLRCSPRSGDLSVYWYQQSLDQGLQFLIQYYNGEERAKGNILERFSAQQFPDLHSELNLSSLELGDSALYFCASSVLVLVGGRLQETQYFGPGTRLLVL.

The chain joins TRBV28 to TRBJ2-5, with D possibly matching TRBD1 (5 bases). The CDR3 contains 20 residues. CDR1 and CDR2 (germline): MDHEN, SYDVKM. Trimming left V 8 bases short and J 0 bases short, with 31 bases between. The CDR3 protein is CASDSPGGQGFFPHQETQYF. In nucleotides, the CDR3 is TGTGCCAGCGACTCCCCGGGCGGACAAGGATTTTTCCCCCACCAAGAGACCCAGTACTTC. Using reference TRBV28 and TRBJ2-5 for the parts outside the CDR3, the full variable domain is DVKVTQSSRYLVKRTGEKVFLECVQDMDHENMFWYRQDPGLGLRLIYFSYDVKMKEKGDIPEGYSVSREKKERFSLILESASTNQTSMYLCASDSPGGQGFFPHQETQYFGPGTRLLVL.

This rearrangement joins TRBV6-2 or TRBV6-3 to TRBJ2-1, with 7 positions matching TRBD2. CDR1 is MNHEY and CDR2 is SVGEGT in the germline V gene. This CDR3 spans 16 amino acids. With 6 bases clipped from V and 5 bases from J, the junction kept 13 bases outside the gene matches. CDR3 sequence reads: CASSPAGGDVDNEQFF. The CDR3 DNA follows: TGTGCCAGCAGCCCCGCTGGGGGGGACGTCGACAATGAGCAGTTCTTC.

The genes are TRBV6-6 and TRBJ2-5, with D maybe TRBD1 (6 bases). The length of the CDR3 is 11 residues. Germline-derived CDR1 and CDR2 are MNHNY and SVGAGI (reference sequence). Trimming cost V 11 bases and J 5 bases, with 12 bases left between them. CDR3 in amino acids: CASGVAETQYF. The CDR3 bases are TGTGCCTCAGGGGTGGCGGAGACCCAGTACTTC.